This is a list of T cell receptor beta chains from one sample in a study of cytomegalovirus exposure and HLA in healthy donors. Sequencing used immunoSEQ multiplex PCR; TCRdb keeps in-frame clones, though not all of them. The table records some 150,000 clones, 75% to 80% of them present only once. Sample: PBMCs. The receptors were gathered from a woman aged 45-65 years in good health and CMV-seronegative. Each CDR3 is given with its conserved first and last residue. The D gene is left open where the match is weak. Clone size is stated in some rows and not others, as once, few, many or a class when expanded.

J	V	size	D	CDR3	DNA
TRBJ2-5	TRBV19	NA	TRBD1	CASSQTGVLETQYF	TGTGCCAGTAGTCAGACAGGGGTTTTGGAGACCCAGTACTTC
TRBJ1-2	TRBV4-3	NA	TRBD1	CASSQDLWDRALGYTF	TGCGCCAGCAGCCAAGATCTCTGGGACAGGGCGTTAGGCTACACCTTC
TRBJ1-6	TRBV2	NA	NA	CASSGSGYNSPLHF	TGTGCCAGCAGTGGTTCAGGGTATAATTCACCCCTCCACTTT
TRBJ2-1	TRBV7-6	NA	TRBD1	CASSLQGEYNEQFF	TGTGCCAGCAGCCTACAGGGGGAATACAATGAGCAGTTCTTC
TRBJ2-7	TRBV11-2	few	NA	CASSSPHTYEQYF	TGTGCCAGCAGCTCCCCACATACCTACGAGCAGTACTTC
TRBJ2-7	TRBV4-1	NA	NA	CASSQETPEGYEQYF	TGCGCCAGCAGCCAAGAAACACCAGAGGGCTACGAGCAGTACTTC
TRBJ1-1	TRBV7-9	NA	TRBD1	CASSLWTGVNTEAFF	TGTGCCAGCAGCTTATGGACAGGGGTGAACACTGAAGCTTTCTTT
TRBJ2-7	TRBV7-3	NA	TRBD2	CASSFATSGSSYEQYF	TGTGCCAGCAGCTTCGCGACTAGCGGGAGCTCCTACGAGCAGTACTTC
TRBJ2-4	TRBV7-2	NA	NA	CASSQELQDTLYF	TGTGCCAGCAGCCAAGAACTACAGGACACTCTCTACTTC
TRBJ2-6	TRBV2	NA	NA	CASSPLSSGANVLTF	TGTGCCAGTTCACCCCTTAGCTCTGGGGCCAACGTCCTGACTTTC
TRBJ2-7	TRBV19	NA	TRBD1	CASSPGQGPEQYF	TGTGCCAGTAGTCCGGGACAGGGTCCCGAGCAGTACTTC
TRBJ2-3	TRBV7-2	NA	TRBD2	CASSFSSGGADTQYF	TGTGCCAGCAGCTTTTCTAGCGGGGGGGCAGATACGCAGTATTTT
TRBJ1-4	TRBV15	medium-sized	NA	CATSPYGGGNEKLFF	TGTGCCACCAGCCCGTACGGGGGGGGTAATGAAAAACTGTTTTTT
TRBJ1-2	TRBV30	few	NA	CAWSFPGDLRYGYTF	TGTGCCTGGAGTTTCCCAGGGGACCTGAGATATGGCTACACCTTC
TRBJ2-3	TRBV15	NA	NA	CATSRDYYTDTQYF	TGTGCCACCAGCAGAGACTACTACACAGATACGCAGTATTTT
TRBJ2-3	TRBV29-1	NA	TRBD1	CSVHGQVTDTQYF	TGCAGCGTGCATGGACAGGTTACAGATACGCAGTATTTT
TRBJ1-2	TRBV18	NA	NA	CASSFGREPDYGYTF	TGTGCCAGCTCATTCGGCCGGGAGCCTGACTATGGCTACACCTTC
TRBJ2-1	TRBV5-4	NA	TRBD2	CASSPSWGSGGSNEQFF	TGTGCCAGCAGCCCGAGTTGGGGTAGCGGGGGCTCAAATGAGCAGTTCTTC
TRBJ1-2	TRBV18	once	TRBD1	CASSPDRVYGYTF	TGTGCCAGCTCACCTGACAGGGTCTATGGCTACACCTTC
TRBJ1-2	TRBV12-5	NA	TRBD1	CASLSGRGLNYGYTF	TGTGCTAGCCTTTCCGGCAGGGGGCTGAACTATGGCTACACCTTC
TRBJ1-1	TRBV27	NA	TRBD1	CASRTGTGARLTEAFF	TGTGCCAGCAGGACCGGGACAGGGGCCCGGCTCACTGAAGCTTTCTTT
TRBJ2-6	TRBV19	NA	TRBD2	CASSNFGGLAGANVLTF	TGTGCCAGTAGTAATTTCGGGGGGTTGGCTGGGGCCAACGTCCTGACTTTC
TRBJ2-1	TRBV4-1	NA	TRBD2	CASSPMGGGVHEQFF	TGCGCCAGCAGCCCAATGGGGGGGGGAGTCCATGAGCAGTTCTTC
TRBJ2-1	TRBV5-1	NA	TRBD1	CASSIGTGVNNEQFF	TGCGCCAGCAGCATCGGGACAGGGGTCAACAATGAGCAGTTCTTC
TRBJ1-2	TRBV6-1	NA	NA	CASSFGQSYTF	TGTGCCAGCAGTTTCGGACAGAGCTACACCTTC
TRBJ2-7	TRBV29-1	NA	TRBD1	CSVLWGQGPYSYEQYF	TGCAGCGTCCTCTGGGGACAGGGGCCATACTCCTACGAGCAGTACTTC
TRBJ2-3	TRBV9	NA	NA	CASSVVGGLWGTTDTDTQYF	TGTGCCAGCAGCGTAGTGGGCGGTCTCTGGGGGACAACAGACACAGATACGCAGTATTTT